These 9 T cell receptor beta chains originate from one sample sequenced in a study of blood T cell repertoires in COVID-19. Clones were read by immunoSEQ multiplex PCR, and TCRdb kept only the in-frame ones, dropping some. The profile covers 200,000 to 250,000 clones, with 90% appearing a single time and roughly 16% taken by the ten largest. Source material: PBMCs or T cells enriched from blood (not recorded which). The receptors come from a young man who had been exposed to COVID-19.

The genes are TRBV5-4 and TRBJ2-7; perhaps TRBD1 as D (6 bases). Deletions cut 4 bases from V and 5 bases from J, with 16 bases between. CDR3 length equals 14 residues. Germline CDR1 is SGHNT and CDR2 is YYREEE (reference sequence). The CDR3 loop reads CASSRTGNMNEQYF. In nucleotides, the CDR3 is TGTGCCAGCAGCCGAACAGGGAATATGAACGAGCAGTACTTC. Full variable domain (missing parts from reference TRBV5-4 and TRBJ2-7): ETGVTQSPTHLIKTRGQQVTLRCSSQSGHNTVSWYQQALGQGPQFIFQYYREEENGRGNFPPRFSGLQFPNYSSELNVNALELDDSALYLCASSRTGNMNEQYFGPGTRLTVT.

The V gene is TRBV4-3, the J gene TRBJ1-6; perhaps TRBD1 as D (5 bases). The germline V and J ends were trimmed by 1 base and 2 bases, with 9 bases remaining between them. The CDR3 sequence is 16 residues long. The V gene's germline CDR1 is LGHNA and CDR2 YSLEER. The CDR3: CASSQAGLPYNSPLHF. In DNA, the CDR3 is TGCGCCAGCAGCCAAGCAGGGTTGCCCTATAATTCACCCCTCCACTTT.

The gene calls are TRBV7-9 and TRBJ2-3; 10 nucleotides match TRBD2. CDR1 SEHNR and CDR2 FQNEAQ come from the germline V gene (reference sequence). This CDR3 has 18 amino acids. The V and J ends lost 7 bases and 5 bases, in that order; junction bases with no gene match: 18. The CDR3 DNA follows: TGTGCCAGCACCCGGGGCAGCGGGGGGGCAGAAGTAGTAGATACGCAGTATTTT. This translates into CASTRGSGGAEVVDTQYF.

CDR3 bases: TGTGCCAGCAGTGAAGTTTTAATTAATGAGCAGTTCTTC. It yields the protein CASSEVLINEQFF. The gene calls are TRBV6-1 and TRBJ2-1; no clear D. Trimming shortened V by 1 base and J by 7 bases, and 8 bases separated the two germline ends. The CDR3 has 13 residues. Germline CDR1 MNHNS, CDR2 SASEGT.

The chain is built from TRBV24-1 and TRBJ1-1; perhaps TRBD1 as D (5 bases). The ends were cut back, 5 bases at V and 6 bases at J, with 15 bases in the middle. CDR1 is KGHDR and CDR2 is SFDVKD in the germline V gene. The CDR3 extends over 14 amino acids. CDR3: CATSVRDGGAEAFF. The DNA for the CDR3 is TGTGCCACCAGTGTTAGGGATGGAGGGGCTGAAGCTTTCTTT.

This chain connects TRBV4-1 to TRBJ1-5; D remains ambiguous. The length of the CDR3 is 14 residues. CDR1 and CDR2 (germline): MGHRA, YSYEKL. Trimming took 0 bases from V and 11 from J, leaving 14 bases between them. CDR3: CASSQDRGPGAQHF. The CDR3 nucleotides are TGCGCCAGCAGCCAAGATCGAGGGCCCGGGGCCCAGCATTTT.

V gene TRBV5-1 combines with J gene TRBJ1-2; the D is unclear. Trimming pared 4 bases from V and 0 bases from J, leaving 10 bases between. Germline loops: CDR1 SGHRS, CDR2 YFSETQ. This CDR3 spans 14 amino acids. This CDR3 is CASSARTTNYGYTF. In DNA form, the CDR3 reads TGCGCCAGCAGCGCGAGAACGACTAACTATGGCTACACCTTC.

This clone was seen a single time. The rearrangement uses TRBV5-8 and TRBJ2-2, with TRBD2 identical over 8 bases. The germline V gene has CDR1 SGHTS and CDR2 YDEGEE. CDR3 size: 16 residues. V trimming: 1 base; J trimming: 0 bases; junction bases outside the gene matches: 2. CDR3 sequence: CASSLYGGANTGELFF. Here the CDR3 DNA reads TGTGCCAGCAGCTTGTACGGGGGGGCGAACACCGGGGAGCTGTTTTTT.

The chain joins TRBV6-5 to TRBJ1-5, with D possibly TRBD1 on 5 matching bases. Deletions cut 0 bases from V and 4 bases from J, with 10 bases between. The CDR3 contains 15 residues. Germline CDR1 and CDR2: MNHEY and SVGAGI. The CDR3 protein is CASSYSSGANQPQHF. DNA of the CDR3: TGTGCCAGCAGTTACTCGAGTGGGGCTAATCAGCCCCAGCATTTT.